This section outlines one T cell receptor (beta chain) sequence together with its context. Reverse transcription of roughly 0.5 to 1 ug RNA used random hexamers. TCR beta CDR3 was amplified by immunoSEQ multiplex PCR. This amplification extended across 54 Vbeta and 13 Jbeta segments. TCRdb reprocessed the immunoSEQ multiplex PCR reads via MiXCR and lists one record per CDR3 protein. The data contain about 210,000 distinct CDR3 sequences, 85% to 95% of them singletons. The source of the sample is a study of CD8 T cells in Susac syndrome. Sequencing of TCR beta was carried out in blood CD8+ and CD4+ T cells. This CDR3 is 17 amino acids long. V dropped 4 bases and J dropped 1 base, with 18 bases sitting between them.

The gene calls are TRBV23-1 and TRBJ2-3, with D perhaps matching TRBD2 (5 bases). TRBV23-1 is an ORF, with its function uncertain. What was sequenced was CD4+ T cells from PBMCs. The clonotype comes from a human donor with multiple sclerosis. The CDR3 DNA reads TGCGCCAGCAGTCGGGTTAGCCGGGGATTGGGCACAGATACGCAGTATTTT. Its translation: CASSRVSRGLGTDTQYF.